This T cell receptor (beta chain) comes out of a study of OX40 agonist ivuxolimab in advanced cancers. CDR1 and CDR2 (germline): MNHEY, SMNVEV (reference sequence). Trimming removed 6 bases at V and 1 base at J, with 9 bases between. This CDR3 is 13 amino acids long. The repertoire was sequenced with immunoSEQ multiplex PCR; TCRdb's copy has only in-frame clones and lacks some. Among approximately 87,000 clones listed, about 92% were seen once. Concerning this clone: The sample has other DNA sequences that encode this CDR3 too.

The sequence derives from an adult with an advanced solid tumor such as melanoma, head and neck, liver or kidney cancer. The V and J genes are TRBV27 and TRBJ1-1; D is unclear. Here the sequenced sample was CD4+ or CD8+ T cells sorted from blood, taken in a trial of the OX40 agonist ivuxolimab. Written as DNA, the CDR3 is TGTGCCAGCAGCCTCGCGGGGAACACTGAAGCTTTCTTT. Translated, it gives CASSLAGNTEAFF.